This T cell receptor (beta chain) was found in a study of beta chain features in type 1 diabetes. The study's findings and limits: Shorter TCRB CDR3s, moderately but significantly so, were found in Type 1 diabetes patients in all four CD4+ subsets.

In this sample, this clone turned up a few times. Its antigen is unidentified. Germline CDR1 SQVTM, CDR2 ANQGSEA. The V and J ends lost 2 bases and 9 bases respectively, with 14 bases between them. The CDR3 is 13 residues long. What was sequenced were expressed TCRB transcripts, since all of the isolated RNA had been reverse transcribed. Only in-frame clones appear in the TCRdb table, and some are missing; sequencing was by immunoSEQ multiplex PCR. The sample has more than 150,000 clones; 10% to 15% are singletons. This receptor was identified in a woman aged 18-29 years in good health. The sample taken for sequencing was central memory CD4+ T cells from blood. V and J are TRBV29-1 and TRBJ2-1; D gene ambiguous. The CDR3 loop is CSVEMPPGTEQFF. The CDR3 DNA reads TGCAGCGTTGAAATGCCTCCTGGCACTGAGCAGTTCTTC.